Below, one TCR beta chain is given with its context. As yet, its antigen is unknown. This CDR3 is built from 15 residues. Germline CDR1 reads LGHDT; CDR2 reads YNNKEL (reference sequence). These data originate in a study of post-analysis software for immune sequencing data. Study-level information: The courses of disease that were included comprised relapsing-remitting, secondary progressive and progressive-relapsing multiple sclerosis. Whole-study results and caveats: Normalized Chao1 diversity in multiple sclerosis patients fell significantly below that of controls. Elevated frequency relative to controls characterized four or five TRBV segments in patients, TRBV5-6, TRBV5-1 and TRBV20-1 among them.

Included in the TCR beta cDNA libraries were unique molecular identifiers. MiXCR was run by TCRdb on the PCR reads, yielding one entry per CDR3 protein. This table holds 400,000 to 500,000 distinct CDR3 sequences, 35% to 45% found once. The clonotype originates from a girl aged 2 to 10 with multiple sclerosis. The V and J genes are TRBV3-1 and TRBJ2-5; no clear D gene. The closer fit of TRBJ2-7 to the DNA end suggests the J call may be wrong. Sequenced input: blood. The CDR3 reads CASSQAPSYFYEQYF. The CDR3 coding sequence is TGTGCCAGCAGCCAAGCCCCCTCATACTTCTACGAGCAGTACTTC.